The 3 T cell receptor beta chains below all came from one sample that was sequenced in a study of radiotherapy plus CTLA-4 blockade in lung cancer. Measured with immunoSEQ multiplex PCR; TCRdb has only the in-frame clones, and not every one. This table holds about 98,000 clones, approximately 78% found once. The sequences come from peripheral blood, collected from a patient treated with radiotherapy plus ipilimumab. The receptors here all came from a human donor with non-small cell lung cancer who had a partial response to radiotherapy plus ipilimumab.

J is TRBJ2-7 and V is TRBV27; 7 bases match TRBD1. There are 15 residues in the CDR3. V shed 5 bases and J 2 bases; nucleotides not matched to a gene: 9. Germline V lookup: CDR1 MNHEY, CDR2 SMNVEV (reference sequence). CDR3 amino acids: CASSPRTGGTYEQYF. The DNA for the CDR3 is TGTGCCAGCAGTCCCAGGACAGGCGGTACCTACGAGCAGTACTTC.

This chain connects TRBV6-5 to TRBJ1-1, with 9 bases that match TRBD1. V trimming: 6 bases; J trimming: 6 bases; junction bases outside the gene matches: 8. CDR3 size: 14 residues. Germline V gene data show CDR1 as MNHEY and CDR2 as SVGAGI. DNA of the CDR3: TGTGCCAGCAGACGGGACAGGGAGGCGCCTGAAGCTTTCTTT. Encoded protein: CASRRDREAPEAFF.

The table lists this clone with a few counts. The V and J genes are TRBV5-6 and TRBJ2-2; perhaps TRBD2 as D (5 bases). Germline V gives CDR1 SGHDT, CDR2 YYEEEE. This CDR3 contains 17 residues. V lost 2 bases and J lost 4, with 18 bases in between. The CDR3 reads CASSLVLAPASTGELFF. CDR3 coding DNA: TGTGCCAGCAGCTTAGTTCTAGCTCCAGCGAGCACCGGGGAGCTGTTTTTT.